This T cell receptor (beta chain) was captured by sequencing in a study of T-cell memory formation after mild COVID-19. Study observations and caveats: Those CD4+ clones that contracted were mainly in CM and EM (CD8+ ones in EMRA). Contracting clones from day 15 to 85 showed balanced CD4/CD8; later expanders favored CD4+.

5'RACE, which relied on constant-segment primers, yielded TCR alpha and TCR beta cDNA libraries carrying sample barcodes and UMIs. TCRdb re-analysed the 5' RACE reads in MiXCR, keeping a single row per CDR3 protein. Of tens of thousands of distinct CDR3 sequences in the sample, 10% to 15% are singletons; the top ten hold 24%. Details on this clonotype: Its target is not known.

With V trimmed by 3 bases and J by 8 bases, 5 bases remained unmatched. The CDR3 loop spans 15 amino acids. The germline gives CDR1 LNHDA, CDR2 SQIVND (reference sequence). J is TRBJ1-5 and V is TRBV19, with 12 bases lining up with TRBD1. The sequence came from a man aged 18 to 29 who had mild COVID-19 (a few samples of this study predate the infection). Cell type and time point are not known. Material: PBMCs or a T cell subset sorted from them (not recorded which). The CDR3 region has the DNA TGTGCCAGTAGTATGGGGACAGGGGGCGCGGAGCCCCAGCATTTT. This sequence encodes CASSMGTGGAEPQHF.